Presented here are 11 T cell receptor beta chains from one specimen sequenced in a study of CD8 T cells in Susac syndrome. When the RNA was reverse transcribed, random hexamers were used with an input of about 0.5 to 1 ug. TCRdb called the immunoSEQ multiplex PCR reads again in MiXCR, with one record for every CDR3 protein. There are 90,000 to 110,000 distinct CDR3 sequences in the sample; roughly 96% occur only once, and under 0.1% lies in the top ten. Material for sequencing was CD4+ T cells from PBMCs. These receptor sequences come from a human donor in good health.

The chain employs TRBV15 and TRBJ2-4, with a possible D match to TRBD1 (6 bases). The germline V and J ends were trimmed by 0 bases and 15 bases, with 24 bases remaining between them. The length of the CDR3 is 16 residues. Per germline, CDR1 LNHNV and CDR2 YYDKDF (reference sequence). The DNA of the CDR3 is TGTGCCACCAGCAGAGAGTTAGGGGGTAGAATGGAGTTTTCGTACTTC. Translation gives CATSRELGGRMEFSYF.

This chain connects TRBV14 to TRBJ2-5; D is perhaps TRBD2 (6 bases). Germline V CDR1 and CDR2: SGHDN, FVKESK. This CDR3 comprises 16 residues. Trimming cost V 4 bases and J 0 bases, with 15 bases left between them. This chain's CDR3 is CASSRGGLLYQETQYF. In DNA form, the CDR3 reads TGTGCCAGCAGCCGGGGTGGACTATTGTACCAAGAGACCCAGTACTTC. Based on the CDR3 plus reference TRBV14 and TRBJ2-5, the full variable domain is EAGVTQFPSHSVIEKGQTVTLRCDPISGHDNLYWYRRVMGKEIKFLLHFVKESKQDESGMPNNRFLAERTGGTYSTLKVQPAELEDSGVYFCASSRGGLLYQETQYFGPGTRLLVL.

This rearrangement joins TRBV15 to TRBJ1-4, with no clear D. The germline CDR1 and CDR2 sequences are LNHNV and YYDKDF (reference sequence). Trimming removed 5 bases at V and 9 bases at J, with 10 bases between. This CDR3 has 12 residues. Here the CDR3 reads CATSVVMKKLFF. CDR3 DNA: TGTGCCACCAGCGTGGTTATGAAAAAACTGTTTTTT.

The J gene is TRBJ2-3, the V gene TRBV29-1; 12 bases are shared with TRBD2. In germline, CDR1 is SQVTM, CDR2 ANQGSEA. The CDR3 spans 14 residues. V shed 6 bases and J 5 bases; nucleotides not matched to a gene: 6. The CDR3 bases are TGCAGCGTACGGACTAGCGGGGTGCAAGATACGCAGTATTTT. Translating gives CSVRTSGVQDTQYF.

V is TRBV25-1 and J is TRBJ2-4; D unclear. This CDR3 is 15 amino acids long. Germline V gene lookup returns CDR1 MGHDK and CDR2 SYGVNS. Trimming cost V 1 base and J 0 bases, with 7 bases left between them. The CDR3 DNA follows: TGTGCCAGCAGTGAATTCCCTCTAGCCAAAAACATTCAGTACTTC. Its translation: CASSEFPLAKNIQYF.

The chain is built from TRBV19 and TRBJ2-2; D is undetermined. The germline gives CDR1 LNHDA, CDR2 SQIVND (reference sequence). The CDR3 is made up of 12 amino acids. V lost 5 bases and J lost 3, with 4 bases in between. The DNA for the CDR3 is TGTGCCAGTAGTCACGACACCGGGGAGCTGTTTTTT. It is translated as CASSHDTGELFF.

The V gene is TRBV4-2, the J gene TRBJ1-2, with D possibly being TRBD1 (5 bases). This CDR3 is 14 amino acids long. Trimming left V 0 bases short and J 3 bases short, with 8 bases between. In germline, CDR1 is LGHNA, CDR2 YNFKEQ. CDR3 in amino acids: CASSQDWGYYGYTF. The CDR3 nucleotides read TGTGCCAGCAGCCAAGATTGGGGGTACTATGGCTACACCTTC.

This chain links TRBV5-6 with TRBJ2-7, with 10 bases identical to TRBD2. The junction had 6 bases not matched to a gene; V was cut back by 4 bases and J by 2 bases. The CDR3 has 15 residues. In germline, CDR1 is SGHDT, CDR2 YYEEEE. CDR3 loop: CASSRTSGPTYEQYF. CDR3 nucleotides: TGTGCCAGCAGCCGGACTAGCGGACCTACCTACGAGCAGTACTTC.

The rearrangement joins TRBV28 to TRBJ1-1; D is possibly TRBD1 (6 bases). Trimming took 6 bases from V and 8 from J, leaving 13 bases between them. The germline gives CDR1 MDHEN, CDR2 SYDVKM. CDR3 length: 12 amino acids. The DNA for the CDR3 is TGTGCCAGCAGGATTCAGGGGCAAGAAGCTTTCTTT. Amino acids: CASRIQGQEAFF.

V is TRBV30 and J is TRBJ2-4, with 10 bases fitting TRBD2. Germline CDR1 GTSNPN, CDR2 SVGIG (reference sequence). The length of the CDR3 is 14 residues. The J segment lost 6 bases and the V segment lost 5 bases, leaving 7 bases of the junction unmatched. The CDR3 is CAWGSGGAVNIQYF. The CDR3 nucleotides read TGTGCCTGGGGGAGCGGGGGGGCTGTAAACATTCAGTACTTC.

The J gene is TRBJ2-7, the V gene TRBV20-1; TRBD1 matches at 8 bases. Germline V gives CDR1 DFQATT, CDR2 SNEGSKA (reference sequence). V trimming: 6 bases; J trimming: 7 bases; junction bases outside the gene matches: 8. The length of the CDR3 is 12 residues. In DNA, the CDR3 is TGCAGTGCCCCAGGACAGGGTGAAGAGCAGTACTTC. Translating it yields CSAPGQGEEQYF.